Following are 27 T cell receptor beta chains from one sample sequenced in a study of T cell clonality in common variable immunodeficiency. The assay was immunoSEQ multiplex PCR, and TCRdb's table has in-frame clones only and misses some. The data list tens of thousands of clones, none observed once; about 2% falls to the top ten. Sequencing used peripheral blood mononuclear cells. Receptor source: a person aged 18 to 75 in good health.

A few counts support this clone. Partial CDR3 DNA: TGTGCCAGTAGTATGGGCCGGCAGGATCAGCCC. Amino acid sequence: CASSMGRQDQP. The full CDR3 protein reads CASSMGRQDQPQHF. The chain uses TRBV19 and TRBJ1-5, with D hard to call. The sequence runs out 3 residues before the end of the CDR3; the remainder is reconstructed from the germline J gene. The germline V gene has CDR1 LNHDA and CDR2 SQIVND (reference sequence). V was clipped by 3 bases and J by 5 bases, with 11 bases between them. The length of the CDR3 is 14 residues.

Worth noting for this clone: The read is 3 residues too short to cover the CDR3 end, so that end is filled in from the germline J gene. This chain links TRBV2 with TRBJ1-4, with D perhaps matching TRBD1 (6 bases). The CDR3 covers 15 residues. The V gene's germline CDR1 is SNHLY and CDR2 FYNNEI. Trimming took 2 bases from V and 0 from J, leaving 7 bases between them. CDR3 loop: CASSEQGPTNEKLFF. The sequenced part of the CDR3 DNA is TGTGCCAGCAGTGAACAGGGGCCAACTAATGAAAAA.

This clone was observed a handful of times. Coverage ceases 3 residues before the CDR3 finishes, and the germline J gene fills in the end. Other DNA sequences of this sample code for an identical CDR3. The chain recombines TRBV2 with TRBJ1-1; D gene unclear. CDR3 length: 13 amino acids. V was pared by 8 bases and J by 3 bases, with 13 bases between. Germline V lookup: CDR1 SNHLY, CDR2 FYNNEI. The CDR3: CASGKLPDTEAFF. The sequenced part of the CDR3 DNA is TGTGCCAGCGGTAAGCTGCCGGACACTGAA.

For this clone: The CDR3 is cut off 3 residues early in the read; its end comes from the germline J gene. The chain has TRBV7-9 and TRBJ1-2, with 8 nucleotides matching TRBD1. J lost 3 bases, V lost 8 bases, and 5 bases had no gene match. CDR1 is SEHNR and CDR2 is FQNEAQ in the germline V gene (reference sequence). The CDR3 contains 13 residues. The CDR3 sequence: CASGPGQDYGYTF. CDR3 DNA, as far as it was read: TGTGCCAGCGGCCCGGGACAGGACTATGGC.

The sample holds many counts of this clone. Sequencing ends 3 residues short of the CDR3 end; the germline J gene provides the rest. J is TRBJ2-2 and V is TRBV12-3 or TRBV12-4, with D possibly TRBD2 on 6 matching bases. V was clipped by 5 bases and J by 5 bases, with 12 bases between them. This CDR3 has 14 amino acids. CDR3 bases read: TGTGCCAGCAGTCCCCTCCTAGCGACCGGGGAG. Its translation: CASSPLLATGE. The complete CDR3 reads CASSPLLATGELFF.

This clone appeared many times. The read ends 3 residues early relative to the CDR3; the germline J gene fills the gap. The rearrangement links TRBV5-1 to TRBJ2-2, with 11 bases lining up with TRBD2. The length of the CDR3 is 18 residues. V trimming: 3 bases; J trimming: 0 bases; junction bases outside the gene matches: 7. The germline V gene encodes CDR1 SGHRS and CDR2 YFSETQ. Here the CDR3 reads CASSSGTSGYANTGELFF. CDR3 DNA (partial): TGCGCCAGCAGCTCGGGGACTAGCGGATACGCGAACACCGGGGAG.

This clone occurred a few times. The read falls 3 residues short of the CDR3 end, and the missing part is taken from the germline J gene. The rearrangement joins TRBV19 to TRBJ2-3; tentative D call: TRBD2 (5 bases). The length of the CDR3 is 14 residues. Germline V gene lookup returns CDR1 LNHDA and CDR2 SQIVND (reference sequence). This CDR3 is CASSMLASQETQYF. CDR3 DNA (partial): TGTGCCAGTAGTATGCTAGCTAGCCAAGAGACG.

Many counts were recorded for this clone. The CDR3 is cut off 3 residues early in the read; its end comes from the germline J gene. This rearrangement joins TRBV5-1 to TRBJ2-5; a weak D match, TRBD1 (6 bases). This CDR3 is built from 14 residues. The germline CDR1 and CDR2 sequences are SGHRS and YFSETQ. The ends were cut back, 0 bases at V and 5 bases at J, with 11 bases in the middle. The CDR3 here is CASSLERGSETQYF. The sequenced part of the CDR3 DNA is TGCGCCAGCAGCTTGGAGAGGGGGAGCGAGACC.

This clone was seen many times. The CDR3 is CASSQDRGTGGGTDEQYF. CDR3 DNA (partial): TGTGCCAGCAGCCAAGATCGTGGGACAGGGGGAGGTACCGACGAG. The chain employs TRBV4-2 and TRBJ2-7; 11 nucleotides agree with TRBD1. The read stops 3 residues short of the end of the CDR3; the missing end is completed from the germline J gene. CDR1 is LGHNA, CDR2 YNFKEQ, per germline. This CDR3 region has 18 residues. J lost 5 bases, V lost 0 bases, and 12 bases had no gene match.

The sample holds many counts of this clone. The DNA ends 3 residues before the CDR3 does, and the rest of the CDR3 is filled in from the germline J gene. The chain links TRBV30 to TRBJ2-7; D unclear. CDR3 length equals 11 residues. The germline V and J ends were trimmed by 3 bases and 1 base, with 4 bases remaining between them. Germline values: CDR1 GTSNPN, CDR2 SVGIG (reference sequence). The covered CDR3 bases are TGTGCCTGGAGGGCATCCTACGAG. Translated: CAWRASYE. The full CDR3 is CAWRASYEQYF.

This clone was seen a handful of times. The missing CDR3 end, 3 residues past where the read stops, is filled in from the germline J gene. The J gene is TRBJ1-2, the V gene TRBV5-6; D is possibly TRBD1 (5 bases). Germline CDR1 reads SGHDT; CDR2 reads YYEEEE. The CDR3 is made up of 14 amino acids. The CDR3 sequence is CASSLGRAKLGYTF. Incomplete CDR3 DNA: TGTGCCAGCAGCTTGGGCAGGGCAAAGCTGGGC. The full variable domain, with the rest looked up from reference TRBV5-6 and TRBJ1-2, is DAGVTQSPTHLIKTRGQQVTLRCSPKSGHDTVSWYQQALGQGPQFIFQYYEEEERQRGNFPDRFSGHQFPNYSSELNVNALLLGDSALYLCASSLGRAKLGYTFGSGTRLTVV.

This clone was recorded many times. Partial CDR3 DNA: TGCGCCAGCAGCACCCAGGGACAGGACTATGGC. It specifies CASSTQGQDYG. The complete CDR3 protein is CASSTQGQDYGYTF. The rearrangement uses TRBV5-1 and TRBJ1-2; 8 bases fit TRBD1. The observed sequence ends 3 residues before the CDR3 terminus, with the missing tail filled in from the germline J gene. The V segment lost 4 bases and the J segment 3 bases; nucleotides outside the gene matches: 5. The CDR3 has 14 residues. Germline CDR1 SGHRS, CDR2 YFSETQ.

This clone has at least ten counts. The read comes to an end 3 residues before the CDR3 does, leaving the germline J gene to fill in the end. This sequence joins TRBV10-1 and TRBJ2-1, with TRBD1 as a possible D gene (6 bases). Germline assignment: CDR1 WNHNN and CDR2 SYGVQD (reference sequence). Trimming took off 3 bases at V and 3 bases at J, with 9 bases between the two ends. CDR3 length equals 14 residues. CDR3 DNA, as far as it was read: TGCGCCAGCAGTGATGGGGGCCTCTACAATGAG. The encoded protein is CASSDGGLYNE. The whole CDR3 sequence reads CASSDGGLYNEQFF.

This clone was observed at least ten times. The CDR3 end falls 3 residues outside the read, so it is completed with the germline J gene. The chain recombines TRBV5-1 with TRBJ2-3, with D hard to call. Per germline, CDR1 SGHRS and CDR2 YFSETQ. V gave up 0 bases and J gave up 5 bases, with 10 bases separating them. The CDR3 spans 14 residues. This chain's CDR3 is CASSLAQELDTQYF. The covered CDR3 bases are TGCGCCAGCAGCTTGGCTCAGGAGTTAGATACG.

At least ten counts were recorded for this clone. CDR3 bases read: TGTGCCAGCAGCTTTCTGTCAGGAAACACCGGGGAG. Protein product: CASSFLSGNTGE. The CDR3 in its entirety is CASSFLSGNTGELFF. The gene calls are TRBV7-3 and TRBJ2-2; D unresolved. Read sequence stops 3 residues before the CDR3 end, and the germline J gene provides the missing end. Per the germline V gene, CDR1 is SGHTA and CDR2 is FQGTGA. The CDR3 has 15 residues. V gave up 3 bases and J gave up 2 bases, with 10 bases separating them.

This clone was counted many times. The read halts 3 residues ahead of the CDR3 end, with the missing end drawn from the germline J gene. The chain couples TRBV10-3 to TRBJ2-3, with TRBD2 matching over 7 bases. Trimming removed 3 bases from V and 2 bases from J; junction bases left unmatched: 8. Germline CDR1 and CDR2: ENHRY and SYGVKD. The CDR3 loop spans 16 amino acids. The chain's CDR3 is CAISEVAGVFTDTQYF. The covered CDR3 bases are TGTGCCATCAGTGAAGTTGCGGGAGTTTTCACAGATACG.

This clone appeared a few times. The CDR3 end is not reached by the read, which stops 3 residues before it; the germline J gene fills it in. The V call is TRBV11-2, the J call TRBJ2-1; the match to TRBD2 covers 9 bases. Germline CDR1 SGHAT, CDR2 FQNNGV. V shed 1 base, J shed 3 bases, and the junction held 1 base outside the gene matches. This CDR3 has 15 residues. The CDR3 loop is CASSLGLAVYNEQFF. The part of the CDR3 DNA that was read is TGTGCCAGCAGCTTAGGACTAGCGGTCTACAATGAG.

This clone occurred many times. The CDR3 is cut off 3 residues early in the read; its end comes from the germline J gene. The chain carries TRBV6-1 and TRBJ2-2, with 9 bases lining up with TRBD2. The CDR3 has 17 residues. After removal of 0 bases from V and 3 bases from J, the junction contained 5 bases not matched to a gene. The germline CDR1 and CDR2 sequences are MNHNS and SASEGT. This CDR3 is CASSEASGGLDTGELFF. The CDR3 DNA, read in part, is TGTGCCAGCAGTGAAGCTAGCGGGGGTTTAGACACCGGGGAG.

For this clone: The read terminates 3 residues before the CDR3 end, so the remaining end is supplied by the germline J gene. The J gene is TRBJ1-5, the V gene TRBV19; 7 bases map to TRBD1. This CDR3 contains 13 residues. V lost 6 bases, J lost 6 bases, and 5 bases stayed unmatched. CDR1 and CDR2 from the germline V gene are LNHDA and SQIVND (reference sequence). CDR3 DNA, as far as it was read: TGTGCCAGTAGCAGGACAGGCGGTCAGCCC. Amino acid sequence: CASSRTGGQP. Given in full, the CDR3 is CASSRTGGQPQHF. Filled out from reference TRBV19 and TRBJ1-5, the complete variable domain reads DGGITQSPKYLFRKEGQNVTLSCEQNLNHDAMYWYRQDPGQGLRLIYYSQIVNDFQKGDIAEGYSVSREKKESFPLTVTSAQKNPTAFYLCASSRTGGQPQHFGDGTRLSIL.

This clone was seen ten or more times. The read falls 3 residues short of the CDR3 end, and the missing part is taken from the germline J gene. The chain employs TRBV19 and TRBJ2-7; D might be TRBD2 (5 bases). The CDR3 totals 13 residues. Trimming took 6 bases from V and 3 from J, leaving 12 bases between them. Germline V gene sequence: CDR1 LNHDA, CDR2 SQIVND (reference sequence). CDR3 loop: CASSFGENYEQYF. The sequenced part of the CDR3 DNA is TGTGCCAGTAGCTTCGGGGAGAACTACGAG.

This clone was seen many times. The read terminates 3 residues ahead of where the CDR3 ends, so the germline J gene completes it. The chain has TRBV5-1 and TRBJ2-7, with a possible D match to TRBD2 (5 bases). Germline V gives CDR1 SGHRS, CDR2 YFSETQ. With 0 bases removed from V and 0 bases from J, the gap between germline ends came to 10 bases. CDR3 length: 15 residues. The sequenced part of the CDR3 DNA is TGCGCCAGCAGCTTGGGAGACGGGGACTCCTACGAG. Amino acids: CASSLGDGDSYE. The CDR3 reads in full as CASSLGDGDSYEQYF.

This clone appeared many times. The read falls 3 residues short of the CDR3 end, and the missing part is taken from the germline J gene. The chain uses TRBV5-1 and TRBJ1-1, with D tentatively TRBD1 (5 bases). Germline V gene data show CDR1 as SGHRS and CDR2 as YFSETQ. Trimming left V 0 bases short and J 2 bases short, with 17 bases between. The CDR3 runs 17 residues. CDR3: CASSLGPTPGLNTEAFF. The covered CDR3 bases are TGCGCCAGCAGCTTGGGACCCACCCCGGGACTCAACACTGAA.

This clone occurred many times. The read ends 3 residues shy of where the CDR3 ends; the end is completed using the germline J gene. The V and J genes are TRBV13 and TRBJ1-5; TRBD1 matches at 7 bases. The length of the CDR3 is 14 residues. The V segment lost 4 bases and the J segment 3 bases; nucleotides outside the gene matches: 3. In germline, CDR1 is PRHDT, CDR2 FYEKMQ (reference sequence). The part of the CDR3 DNA that was read is TGTGCCAGCAGCTCGACAGGGTCCAATCAGCCC. It encodes CASSSTGSNQP. Given in full, the CDR3 is CASSSTGSNQPQHF.

This clone was seen ten or more times. The read is 3 residues too short to cover the CDR3 end, so that end is filled in from the germline J gene. The chain joins TRBV20-1 to TRBJ2-7, with TRBD2 matching over 11 bases. This CDR3 has 15 amino acids. Germline V gene sequence: CDR1 DFQATT, CDR2 SNEGSKA (reference sequence). Germline trimming cut 0 bases from V and 4 bases from J; bases unmatched to any gene: 5. The part of the CDR3 DNA that was read is TGCAGTGCTAGAGAAACTAGCGGGAGTGGGTACGAG. Encoded protein: CSARETSGSGYE. Given in full, the CDR3 is CSARETSGSGYEQYF.

This clone was counted ten times or more. Read coverage stops 3 residues before the CDR3 terminus; the germline J gene supplies the remainder. The chain links TRBV6-4 to TRBJ2-1, with 8 bases aligning to TRBD1. The CDR3 covers 14 residues. The germline V gene encodes CDR1 MRHNA and CDR2 SNTAGT. V lost 6 bases and J lost 6; bases outside the gene matches: 7. CDR3 bases read: TGTGCCAGCAGACTATCGCAGGGGGCCAATGAG. It translates to CASRLSQGANE. The whole CDR3 is CASRLSQGANEQFF.

This clone was detected many times. The missing CDR3 end, 3 residues past where the read stops, is filled in from the germline J gene. This chain joins TRBV5-5 and TRBJ1-2, with D tentatively TRBD1 (6 bases). V was shortened by 2 bases and J by 4 bases, with 15 bases between the two germline ends. Germline lookup yields CDR1 SGHKS and CDR2 YYEKEE (reference sequence). The CDR3 spans 15 residues. The CDR3 sequence: CASSFGGLTVYGYTF. The covered CDR3 bases are TGTGCCAGCAGCTTTGGGGGCCTGACGGTCTATGGC.

This clone was observed at least ten times. The CDR3 goes on 3 residues after the read ends, and that part is filled in from the germline J gene. This chain connects TRBV20-1 to TRBJ2-2, with a tentative D call TRBD2 (6 bases). Germline CDR1 is DFQATT and CDR2 is SNEGSKA (reference sequence). CDR3 size: 15 residues. V lost 1 base and J 4 bases, leaving 13 bases between the germline ends. The CDR3 here is CSARVQEGLTGELFF. CDR3 DNA (partial): TGCAGTGCTAGAGTACAGGAGGGCCTCACCGGGGAG.